This is a list of T cell receptor beta chains from one sample in a study of OX40 agonist ivuxolimab in advanced cancers. Produced via immunoSEQ multiplex PCR; TCRdb's table is partial and in-frame only. This table has 55,000 to 90,000 clones, 70% to 90% appearing once. The sequenced sample was CD4+ or CD8+ T cells sorted from blood, obtained in a trial of the OX40 agonist ivuxolimab. All receptors come from an adult with an advanced solid tumor such as melanoma, head and neck, liver or kidney cancer. CDR3s include the opening cysteine and the closing phenylalanine or tryptophan. D genes are given only for firm matches. Size tells how often a clone was seen (once, few, many) or the class of an expanded clone, and some rows leave it out.

J | size | V | D | DNA | CDR3
TRBJ2-2 | . | TRBV19 | . | TGTGCCAGTAGTAGGGACATGGGGGAGCTGTTTTTT | CASSRDMGELFF
TRBJ2-5 | . | TRBV10-3 | TRBD1 | TGTGCCACCCAGACAGGGGACGAGACCCAGTACTTC | CATQTGDETQYF
TRBJ1-2 | . | TRBV28 | . | TGTGCCAGCAGTCTGGGGGGGAGGACATCTCCATATGGCTACACCTTC | CASSLGGRTSPYGYTF
TRBJ2-1 | . | TRBV7-8 | TRBD2 | TGTGCCAGCAGCTTGGGCGGGAGGAATGAGCAGTTCTTC | CASSLGGRNEQFF
TRBJ2-5 | . | TRBV5-1 | . | TGCGCCAGCAGCTCCCAAGAGACCCAGTACTTC | CASSSQETQYF
TRBJ2-1 | . | TRBV10-1 | TRBD2 | TGCGCCAGCAGTGACCCAAGGGGGAGCGGGAGAAGTAGCAATGAGCAGTTCTTC | CASSDPRGSGRSSNEQFF
TRBJ2-5 | once | TRBV30 | . | TGTGCCTGGAGTAGAGGGACACGAGAGACCCAGTACTTC | CAWSRGTRETQYF
TRBJ2-7 | . | TRBV6-1 | . | TGTGCCAGCAGTGAAGCTCAGGTAGAGCAGTACTTC | CASSEAQVEQYF
TRBJ1-5 | medium-sized | TRBV4-2 | . | TGTGCCAGCAGCCAAGACGGGGACACCAATCAGCCCCAGCATTTT | CASSQDGDTNQPQHF
TRBJ2-7 | . | TRBV6-1 | TRBD1 | TGTGCCAGCAGTTGGGACAGGGTGAGCGAGCAGTACTTC | CASSWDRVSEQYF
TRBJ1-2 | . | TRBV6-4 | TRBD1 | TGTGCCAGCAGTCCGGGACAGGGGAACTATGGCTACACCTTC | CASSPGQGNYGYTF
TRBJ1-3 | . | TRBV5-1 | TRBD1 | TGCGCCAGCAGCTTCGGACAGGGGTATGGAAACACCATATATTTT | CASSFGQGYGNTIYF
TRBJ2-2 | . | TRBV19 | . | TGTGCCAGTAGTCGCACGGCTAAGGGAACGAACACCGGGGAGCTGTTTTTT | CASSRTAKGTNTGELFF
TRBJ1-6 | . | TRBV18 | TRBD1 | TGTGCCAGCTCACCGGACTCCTTACAGGGGGCCAATTCACCCCTCCACTTT | CASSPDSLQGANSPLHF
TRBJ2-6 | few | TRBV28 | . | TGTGCCAGCAGCTTGGACAGCTCTGGGGCCAACGTCCTGACTTTC | CASSLDSSGANVLTF
TRBJ2-1 | . | TRBV7-8 | . | TGTGCCAGCAGCCCCCGCTCGGCGGTAGGCTCCTACAATGAGCAGTTCTTC | CASSPRSAVGSYNEQFF
TRBJ1-4 | . | TRBV11-2 | TRBD1 | TGTGCCAGCAGCCCGTGGACAGGGGATGCAACTAATGAAAAACTGTTTTTT | CASSPWTGDATNEKLFF
TRBJ1-1 | . | TRBV7-3 | . | TGTGCCAGCAGCTTAAGGAACCGGGCCGCTAACACTGAAGCTTTCTTT | CASSLRNRAANTEAFF
TRBJ1-2 | . | TRBV15 | . | TGTGCCACCAGCAGAGAAGCAGCTTCTAACTATGGCTACACCTTC | CATSREAASNYGYTF
TRBJ2-1 | . | TRBV21-1 | . | TGTGCCAGCAGCAAAGCGCTTAGGGACCCCCAAAGGGGATACAATGAGCAGTTCTTC | CASSKALRDPQRGYNEQFF
TRBJ1-2 | . | TRBV19 | . | TGTGCCAGTAGTATTAGGGGCGACGGGGGCTACACCTTC | CASSIRGDGGYTF
TRBJ2-2 | . | TRBV5-1 | TRBD2 | TGCGCCAGCAGCTCCTCCGGGACTAGCGGGACCGGGGAGCTGTTTTTT | CASSSSGTSGTGELFF
TRBJ2-7 | . | TRBV2 | . | TGTGCCAGCAGTGAAACTAGACGGGACGAGCAGTACTTC | CASSETRRDEQYF
TRBJ1-1 | . | TRBV6-5 | TRBD1 | TGTGCCAGCAGTAGAAGGGACAGATCGAACACTGAAGCTTTCTTT | CASSRRDRSNTEAFF
TRBJ1-4 | . | TRBV7-9 | . | TGTGCCAGCAGCGGCGGGACTCAAGAGGAAAAACTGTTTTTT | CASSGGTQEEKLFF
TRBJ1-6 | . | TRBV27 | TRBD1 | TGTGCCAGCACCGGACAGGGTTATAATTCACCCCTCCACTTT | CASTGQGYNSPLHF
TRBJ2-5 | . | TRBV27 | . | TGTGCCAGCAGTTTCGGGGTCGGGCTTCGCGCGACCCAGTACTTC | CASSFGVGLRATQYF
TRBJ2-6 | . | TRBV5-1 | . | TGCGCCAGCAGCTTGAATCTCCCGAGCTCTGGGGCCAACGTCCTGACTTTC | CASSLNLPSSGANVLTF
TRBJ2-7 | . | TRBV2 | . | TGTGCCAGCAGTGAAGAAGGCCGCGAGCAGTACTTC | CASSEEGREQYF
TRBJ2-2 | . | TRBV7-9 | . | TGTGCCAGCAGCCCCACCGGCAGGGGCAACACCGGGGAGCTGTTTTTT | CASSPTGRGNTGELFF
TRBJ1-1 | . | TRBV28 | . | TGTGCCAGCAGTCCCCCCCCGGGAGGCATGAACACTGAAGCTTTCTTT | CASSPPPGGMNTEAFF
TRBJ1-1 | . | TRBV28 | . | TGTGCCAGCAGCCGGCCACCACGAGTTACTGAAGCTTTCTTT | CASSRPPRVTEAFF
TRBJ1-1 | once | TRBV6-5 | . | TGTGCCAGCAGCGGACACAGGAACACTGAAGCTTTCTTT | CASSGHRNTEAFF
TRBJ1-5 | . | TRBV30 | . | TGTGCCTGGAGTGTAGACAGGAATCAGCCCCAGCATTTT | CAWSVDRNQPQHF
TRBJ2-2 | . | TRBV2 | TRBD1 | TGTGCCAGCAGTGAAGCCGGACAGGGGGTTTTCAGCGGGGAGCTGTTTTTT | CASSEAGQGVFSGELFF
TRBJ2-2 | . | TRBV5-6 | TRBD1 | TGTGCCAGCAGCAACCTCGACAGGGCCACCGGGGAGCTGTTTTTT | CASSNLDRATGELFF
TRBJ2-1 | . | TRBV5-1 | TRBD1 | TGCGCCAGCAGCTTACGGACAGGGAGGAATGAGCAGTTCTTC | CASSLRTGRNEQFF
TRBJ2-5 | . | TRBV7-3 | . | TGTGCCAGCAGCTTGCTAGGGATGGGCCAAGAGACCCAGTACTTC | CASSLLGMGQETQYF
TRBJ1-5 | once | TRBV28 | . | TGTGCCAGCAGTTTACAAGGACAGTATTATCAGCCCCAGCATTTT | CASSLQGQYYQPQHF
TRBJ2-7 | . | TRBV4-3 | . | TGCGCCAGCAGCCAAGATAGGTGGGGGGCCGGCGAGCAGTACTTC | CASSQDRWGAGEQYF
TRBJ2-1 | . | TRBV18 | TRBD2 | TGTGCCAGCTCACCACCCCCCTCTCCAGAATGGCGGGAGGGCCGGAATGAGCAGTTCTTC | CASSPPPSPEWREGRNEQFF
TRBJ1-4 | . | TRBV7-9 | TRBD1 | TGTGCCAGCAGCCTGTACAGGGGGACTAATGAAAAACTGTTTTTT | CASSLYRGTNEKLFF
TRBJ2-1 | . | TRBV7-9 | . | TGTGCCAGCAGCCCCGGGGGAGCTCCCAATGAGCAGTTCTTC | CASSPGGAPNEQFF
TRBJ2-7 | . | TRBV27 | TRBD1 | TGTGCCAGCAGAAATGGACAGGGGGATTTCTACGAGCAGTACTTC | CASRNGQGDFYEQYF
TRBJ1-1 | . | TRBV5-5 | TRBD1 | TGTGCCAGCAGCTTCCTCTTCCAGGGGGCAGGGACTGAAGCTTTCTTT | CASSFLFQGAGTEAFF
TRBJ2-3 | . | TRBV30 | TRBD1 | TGTGCCTGGAAGAAGGGGGCGCGGACAGATACGCAGTATTTT | CAWKKGARTDTQYF
TRBJ2-3 | . | TRBV2 | TRBD1 | TGTGCCAGCAGCGTGGGACAGACAGGGTATTTT | CASSVGQTGYF
TRBJ2-3 | . | TRBV7-2 | TRBD1 | TGTGCCAGCAGCCTAGGGGGCGCTCGTATCTCGCAGTATTTT | CASSLGGARISQYF
TRBJ2-3 | . | TRBV4-2 | . | TGTGCCAGCAGCCAGCAATCAGCTCGCACAGATACGCAGTATTTT | CASSQQSARTDTQYF
TRBJ2-7 | . | TRBV5-5 | . | TGTGCCAGCAGCACCCTACGGACCCCCCATATGGCCTTC | CASSTLRTPHMAF
TRBJ2-1 | . | TRBV7-8 | . | TGTGCCAGCAGCTTAAGCAAGTTTGGAGAGCAGTTCTTC | CASSLSKFGEQFF
TRBJ1-4 | . | TRBV28 | TRBD1 | TGTGCCAGCAGCCCCGGGTTAGGGGGCGTTGAAAAACTGTTTTTT | CASSPGLGGVEKLFF
TRBJ1-2 | . | TRBV20-1 | . | TGCAGTGCTAGAGAGCTTGGCTACACCTTC | CSARELGYTF